The text below deals with one T cell receptor (beta chain). TCRdb redid the calling of the 5' RACE reads with MiXCR, one entry per CDR3 protein. The sample lists 110,000 to 150,000 distinct CDR3 sequences; 11% to 15% were seen once. This sample stems from a study of T-cell memory formation after mild COVID-19. This CDR3 spans 16 amino acids. Germline V gene data show CDR1 as MGHRA and CDR2 as YSYEKL. V dropped 1 base and J dropped 8; count of bases not matched to a gene: 10. The specimen was PBMCs or a T cell subset sorted from them (not recorded which). The source of this sequence is an adult woman who had mild COVID-19 (a few samples of this study predate the infection). Cell type and time point are not known. V and J are TRBV4-1 and TRBJ2-1, with 8 nucleotides matching TRBD2. CDR3 coding DNA: TGCGCCAGCAGCCAAGGCGACAGCGGGAGTGGTGATGAGCAGTTCTTC. Its translation is CASSQGDSGSGDEQFF.